One sample yielded the 27 T cell receptor beta chains listed below, sequenced in a study of blood T cells in healthy people across ages. For the second PCR, which ran for about 7 to 12 cycles, a sample-barcoded 5' primer and a J-beta primer mix were used. From the 5' RACE reads, TCRdb called clonotypes with MiXCR, one entry per CDR3 protein. The data hold roughly 1.9 million distinct CDR3 sequences, with about two fifths observed a single time. Material: blood. These receptors were obtained from a human donor in good health.

The V gene is TRBV10-3, the J gene TRBJ2-3, with D uncertain. The CDR3 extends over 11 amino acids. V was pared by 7 bases and J by 2 bases, with 4 bases between. In germline, CDR1 is ENHRY, CDR2 SYGVKD. The DNA of the CDR3 is TGTGCCATCAAAAACACAGATACGCAGTATTTT. Translating it yields CAIKNTDTQYF.

The chain is built from TRBV20-1 and TRBJ2-7; either TRBD1 or TRBD2 may fit D (5 bases each). Germline V CDR1 and CDR2: DFQATT, SNEGSKA (reference sequence). The CDR3 is 15 residues long. Trimming removed 0 bases at V and 4 bases at J, with 16 bases between. CDR3: CSARDYRGRNYEQYF. As DNA, the CDR3 is TGCAGTGCTAGAGATTATCGGGGACGGAATTACGAGCAGTACTTC.

The genes are TRBV12-3 or TRBV12-4 and TRBJ1-2; 9 nucleotides match TRBD1. The length of the CDR3 is 14 residues. V shed 4 bases and J 6 bases; nucleotides not matched to a gene: 6. CDR3 nucleotide sequence: TGTGCCAGCAGTTCATGGACAGGGGAAGATGGCTACACCTTC. Its protein is CASSSWTGEDGYTF.

The rearrangement uses TRBV4-3 and TRBJ1-1; no firm D call. The CDR3 sequence is 14 residues long. Germline lookup yields CDR1 LGHNA and CDR2 YSLEER. V was cut by 4 bases and J by 1 base, with 10 bases left in between. The chain's CDR3 is CASSRAGSNTEAFF. DNA for the CDR3: TGCGCCAGCAGCCGCGCCGGGTCGAACACTGAAGCTTTCTTT.

The CDR3 DNA sequence: TGTGCCAGCGGATCGGGCGCAGGGGCGAACACCGGGGAGCTGTTTTTT. As protein: CASGSGAGANTGELFF. The chain carries TRBV7-8 and TRBJ2-2; the D gene is possibly TRBD1 (6 bases). The CDR3 has 16 amino acids. Trimming removed 8 bases at V and 0 bases at J, with 16 bases between. The germline V gene has CDR1 SGHVS and CDR2 FQNEAQ.

This clonotype was observed a few times. The chain links TRBV4-1 to TRBJ1-2, with TRBD1 matching over 8 bases. Germline CDR1 MGHRA, CDR2 YSYEKL. The CDR3 is made up of 16 amino acids. V lost 4 bases and J lost 4; bases outside the gene matches: 11. The CDR3: CASSRPLTGALYGYTF. Written as DNA, the CDR3 is TGCGCCAGCAGCCGCCCTTTGACAGGGGCCCTCTATGGCTACACCTTC.

V gene TRBV4-3 combines with J gene TRBJ2-7; D not certain. The germline V gene encodes CDR1 LGHNA and CDR2 YSLEER. This CDR3 is built from 15 residues. V was clipped by 0 bases and J by 2 bases, with 11 bases between them. The CDR3 here is CASSQDVGPTYEQYF. The CDR3 coding sequence is TGCGCCAGCAGCCAAGATGTTGGGCCGACCTACGAGCAGTACTTC.

This clonotype turned up a few times. The CDR3 sequence is CSVARGTYEQYF. DNA of the CDR3: TGCAGCGTTGCCCGGGGGACCTACGAGCAGTACTTC. This chain uses TRBV29-1 with TRBJ2-7, with D possibly TRBD2 on 6 matching bases. Trimming took off 4 bases at V and 2 bases at J, with 9 bases between the two ends. The germline V gene encodes CDR1 SQVTM and CDR2 ANQGSEA. The CDR3 is 12 amino acids.

Turning to this clonotype: A much bigger clone sits one base away, suggesting this may be a read error. The chain joins TRBV20-1 to TRBJ2-7, with 7 bases aligning to TRBD2. CDR1 is DFQATT, CDR2 SNEGSKA, per germline (reference sequence). This CDR3 is built from 13 residues. DNA of the CDR3: TGCAGTACTAGGGGAGGGGACTTCTACGAGCAGTACTTC. Residues: CSTRGGDFYEQYF.

The J gene is TRBJ1-4, the V gene TRBV20-1; the D gene is possibly TRBD1 (5 bases). This CDR3 has 16 residues. Germline-derived CDR1 and CDR2 are DFQATT and SNEGSKA (reference sequence). V lost 0 bases and J 8 bases, leaving 19 bases between the germline ends. The CDR3 sequence: CSARDRRGNKREKLFF. CDR3 in DNA: TGCAGTGCTAGAGATCGTAGGGGAAACAAGAGGGAAAAACTGTTTTTT.

The genes are TRBV12-3 or TRBV12-4 and TRBJ2-3, with no clear D. This CDR3 spans 15 amino acids. V lost 1 base to trimming and J lost 2 bases, with 10 bases between them. The CDR3 bases are TGTGCCAGCAGTTTAGATACGGCTTACACAGATACGCAGTATTTT. Translating it yields CASSLDTAYTDTQYF.

The chain carries TRBV6-5 and TRBJ2-3, with 11 bases identical to TRBD2. Looked up from germline, CDR1 is MNHEY and CDR2 is SVGAGI. This CDR3 contains 14 residues. V lost 10 bases to trimming and J lost 5 bases; unmatched junction nucleotides: 8. The CDR3 here is CATESLAGGDTQYF. The CDR3 DNA is TGTGCCACTGAGTCGCTAGCGGGGGGAGATACGCAGTATTTT.

This clonotype was seen only a few times. V usage is TRBV6-5 and J usage is TRBJ2-6; weak D call: TRBD2 (5 bases). V lost 2 bases, J lost 0 bases, and 20 bases lay in between. This CDR3 is built from 20 residues. CDR1 and CDR2 (germline): MNHEY, SVGAGI. The CDR3 is CASSYRLAGDLSSGANVLTF. CDR3 nucleotide sequence: TGTGCCAGCAGTTACCGTCTTGCGGGCGACCTGAGCTCTGGGGCCAACGTCCTGACTTTC.

This clonotype was seen a few times. The chain links TRBV7-2 to TRBJ2-1, with 12 bases that match TRBD2. The CDR3 runs 14 residues. In germline, CDR1 is SGHTA, CDR2 FQGNSA. J was trimmed by 8 bases and V by 10 bases; bases with no gene match: 9. The CDR3 loop reads CAISTSGGGYEQFF. The DNA of the CDR3 is TGTGCCATTTCGACTAGCGGGGGAGGTTATGAGCAGTTCTTC. Looking up the rest from reference TRBV7-2 and TRBJ2-1 gives the full variable domain: GAGVSQSPSNKVTEKGKDVELRCDPISGHTALYWYRQSLGQGLEFLIYFQGNSAPDKSGLPSDRFSAERTGGSVSTLTIQRTQQEDSAVYLCAISTSGGGYEQFFGPGTRLTVL.

CDR3 DNA sequence: TGCGCCAGCAGCTTGACAGGATTCGGCAATGAGCAGTTCTTC. Translating it yields CASSLTGFGNEQFF. V and J are TRBV5-1 and TRBJ2-1, with a tentative D call TRBD1 (5 bases). CDR1 is SGHRS, CDR2 YFSETQ, per germline. V lost 1 base to trimming and J lost 6 bases, with 11 bases between them. The CDR3 consists of 14 residues.

This clonotype was recorded only once. The CDR3 loop reads CASSLDLRALRSDTQYF. DNA of the CDR3: TGTGCCAGCAGCTTAGACCTCAGGGCCCTTAGGTCGGATACGCAGTATTTT. V and J are TRBV7-2 and TRBJ2-3; D is perhaps TRBD1 (5 bases). This CDR3 is 17 amino acids long. The V end was cut by 1 base, the J end by 6 bases, with 20 bases between. The germline gives CDR1 SGHTA, CDR2 FQGNSA.

The CDR3 region has the DNA TGTGCCAGCAGCCCCAAACCCCCAGATACGCAGTATTTT. Its protein is CASSPKPPDTQYF. The chain carries TRBV12-3 or TRBV12-4 and TRBJ2-3; no reliable D call. This CDR3 is 13 amino acids long. The V and J ends lost 6 bases and 4 bases respectively, with 11 bases between them.

The genes are TRBV12-3 or TRBV12-4 and TRBJ1-5; tentative D call: TRBD1 (5 bases). Trimming removed 5 bases at V and 0 bases at J, with 11 bases between. This CDR3 is 15 amino acids long. The CDR3 nucleotides read TGTGCCAGCAGTCAAGGACAATCTAGCAATCAGCCCCAGCATTTT. Encoded protein: CASSQGQSSNQPQHF.

The chain carries TRBV29-1 and TRBJ2-3, with D possibly being TRBD2 (6 bases). CDR3 length: 15 amino acids. The V end lost 7 bases, the J end lost 4 bases, and 21 bases lay between the germline ends. The germline V gene has CDR1 SQVTM and CDR2 ANQGSEA. Written as DNA, the CDR3 is TGCAGCGCTCTTCGACCTAGCGACGTTTCAGATACGCAGTATTTT. It yields the protein CSALRPSDVSDTQYF.

In its sample, this clonotype was seen a few times. V is TRBV6-1 and J is TRBJ2-1; D uncertain. Trimming took 0 bases from V and 2 from J, leaving 11 bases between them. The CDR3 extends over 16 amino acids. The germline gives CDR1 MNHNS, CDR2 SASEGT. For the CDR3, the DNA is TGTGCCAGCAGTGAAGCGGACGAAATGGCCTACAATGAGCAGTTCTTC. It specifies CASSEADEMAYNEQFF.

This clonotype was seen a few times. The chain combines TRBV20-1 with TRBJ2-7; unclear D gene. Between the trimmed V and J ends, which lost 6 bases and 4 bases, there was a span of 13 bases. Germline V gene data show CDR1 as DFQATT and CDR2 as SNEGSKA (reference sequence). The CDR3 loop spans 12 amino acids. The CDR3 bases are TGCAGTGCCCCGAGGACGGATTACGAGCAGTACTTC. This translates into CSAPRTDYEQYF.

The chain has TRBV11-2 and TRBJ1-2, with D maybe TRBD1 (6 bases). Germline CDR1 is SGHAT and CDR2 is FQNNGV. Trimming removed 0 bases from V and 12 bases from J, with 20 bases in between. CDR3 length: 15 amino acids. The CDR3 nucleotides read TGTGCCAGCAGCTTAGATACCTATTGGGGGGCTCACGACACCTTC. Amino acid sequence: CASSLDTYWGAHDTF.

J is TRBJ1-5 and V is TRBV7-2; no clear D gene. Germline CDR1 reads SGHTA; CDR2 reads FQGNSA. CDR3 length equals 14 residues. V was cut by 4 bases and J by 2 bases, with 9 bases left in between. DNA of the CDR3: TGTGCCAGCAGCTACGTTGAACGCAATCAGCCCCAGCATTTT. This codes for CASSYVERNQPQHF.

The genes are TRBV20-1 and TRBJ2-3; D unresolved. CDR1 and CDR2 (germline): DFQATT, SNEGSKA (reference sequence). This CDR3 is built from 12 residues. V was clipped by 5 bases and J by 2 bases, with 8 bases between them. The CDR3 nucleotides read TGCAGTGCTGAATTACTCACAGATACGCAGTATTTT. Protein product: CSAELLTDTQYF.

This rearrangement joins TRBV12-5 to TRBJ1-2; D not resolved. CDR1 is LGHNT, CDR2 FRNRAP, per germline. This CDR3 region has 15 residues. V was clipped by 0 bases and J by 2 bases, with 10 bases between them. Written as DNA, the CDR3 is TGTGCTAGTGGTTTGGTAGAACGTCCCAACTATGGCTACACCTTC. Protein product: CASGLVERPNYGYTF. The whole variable domain, filled in from reference TRBV12-5 and TRBJ1-2, reads DARVTQTPRHKVTEMGQEVTMRCQPILGHNTVFWYRQTMMQGLELLAYFRNRAPLDDSGMPKDRFSAEMPDATLATLKIQPSEPRDSAVYFCASGLVERPNYGYTFGSGTRLTVV.

This clonotype has ten or more counts. The chain recombines TRBV7-2 with TRBJ1-6; D unresolved. The CDR3 is 17 amino acids. CDR1 and CDR2 from the germline V gene are SGHTA and FQGNSA. Trimming stripped 0 bases from V and 8 bases from J, with 17 bases between. The chain's CDR3 is CASSLAVGMVSDSPLHF. The CDR3 DNA reads TGTGCCAGCAGCTTAGCCGTTGGAATGGTGTCGGATTCACCCCTCCACTTT.

The chain couples TRBV7-2 to TRBJ2-1; D perhaps matches TRBD2 (7 bases). The germline V and J ends were trimmed by 5 bases and 6 bases, with 17 bases remaining between them. The CDR3 has 15 amino acids. Germline-derived CDR1 and CDR2 are SGHTA and FQGNSA. The CDR3 is CASSPPGGGRNEQFF. The CDR3 bases are TGTGCCAGCAGCCCCCCGGGGGGCGGGCGCAATGAGCAGTTCTTC.